This paragraph reports one T cell receptor (beta chain). Time point denoted: patch test 1, 2 weeks after DPC sensitization. Treatment meaning: therapeutic diphenylcyclopropenone sensitization with weekly scalp DPC. This sample was taken from a study of human T cells and chemical hapten exposure. Study-wide background: Patients having alopecia areata, totalis or universalis were mostly female.

A single record per CDR3 protein comes from TCRdb applying MiXCR to the RACE reads. The repertoire has about 340,000 distinct CDR3 sequences, under 8% of them found once; the top ten carry 8.4%. V lost 2 bases and J 5 bases, leaving 19 bases between the germline ends. The CDR3 is 16 amino acids. Germline CDR1 is MDHEN and CDR2 is SYDVKM. V gene TRBV28 combines with J gene TRBJ2-7; D remains ambiguous. This clonotype originated in a woman aged 18-30 years with alopecia areata. Some clones in this sample may be carry-over from other donors' samples. The starting material was whole blood, obtained in connection with sensitization to the hapten diphenylcyclopropenone (DPC). CDR3 amino acids: CASSLRPLRGTHEQYF. The CDR3 DNA reads TGTGCCAGCAGTTTAAGACCCCTCCGAGGCACCCACGAGCAGTACTTC.